These T cell receptor beta chains were read from a single sample in a study of blood T cell repertoires in COVID-19. Repertoires were generated with immunoSEQ multiplex PCR, while TCRdb's copy carries only in-frame clones and drops some. The table includes approximately 76,000 clones, roughly 82% detected once. The sample was peripheral blood. The receptor set was obtained from a middle-aged man with acute or convalescent COVID-19. The CDR3 runs from the conserved cysteine through the conserved F or W. D genes are given only for firm matches. Not every row has a clone size; where given, it reads once, few, many or a size class.

cdr3_aa cdr3_nt v_call clone_size j_call d_call
CASSPPALAGGIDIQYF TGTGCCAGCTCACCACCCGCGTTAGCGGGAGGGATAGACATTCAGTACTTC TRBV18 - TRBJ2-4 TRBD2
CASQPDRFSGNTIYF TGTGCCAGCCAACCCGACAGGTTCTCTGGAAACACCATATATTTT TRBV19 - TRBJ1-3 -
CASSQDRTIVRPTTEQYF TGCGCCAGCAGCCAAGATAGGACTATCGTACGCCCAACCACCGAGCAGTACTTC TRBV4-3 few TRBJ2-7 -
CASSLGGGIGNTIYF TGCGCCAGCAGCCTCGGGGGGGGGATCGGAAACACCATATATTTT TRBV4-1 - TRBJ1-3 -
CASSWGETRQPQHF TGTGCCAGTAGTTGGGGGGAGACTCGTCAGCCCCAGCATTTT TRBV19 - TRBJ1-5 -
CAWRTGGYYEQYF TGTGCCTGGCGGACAGGGGGCTACTACGAGCAGTACTTC TRBV30 - TRBJ2-7 TRBD1
CASSSGTAIYGYTF TGTGCCAGCAGTTCCGGTACTGCTATCTATGGCTACACCTTC TRBV28 - TRBJ1-2 -
CAISEDRGLGNTIYF TGTGCCATCAGTGAGGACAGGGGGCTTGGAAACACCATATATTTT TRBV10-3 - TRBJ1-3 TRBD1
CASSQVPSTLVGEQYF TGTGCCAGCAGCCAAGTCCCTTCGACCCTAGTAGGCGAGCAGTACTTC TRBV3-1/TRBV3-2 - TRBJ2-7 -
CASSLEGAGNQPQHF TGTGCCAGCAGTTTAGAGGGGGCGGGCAATCAGCCCCAGCATTTT TRBV27 - TRBJ1-5 TRBD1
CASSPYDSVETQYF TGTGCCAGCAGCCCATACGACAGTGTGGAGACCCAGTACTTC TRBV3-1/TRBV3-2 - TRBJ2-5 -
CASSFGLAGYNEQFF TGTGCCAGCAGCTTTGGACTAGCGGGGTACAATGAGCAGTTCTTC TRBV11-3 once TRBJ2-1 TRBD2
CAWSSRDRRSEQYF TGTGCCTGGAGCTCCAGAGACAGAAGAAGCGAGCAGTACTTC TRBV30 - TRBJ2-7 -
CASSLMLGREAFF TGTGCCAGCAGCTTAATGTTAGGGAGGGAAGCTTTCTTT TRBV11-1 - TRBJ1-1 -
CASSSGDIYGYTF TGTGCCAGCAGCTCGGGGGATATCTATGGCTACACCTTC TRBV7-2 - TRBJ1-2 -